This TCR beta chain was documented in a study of blood T cell repertoires in COVID-19. Study at large: Sites across the United States, Italy and Spain contributed samples from acute and convalescent COVID-19. T cells, B-cell-depleted T cells, or PBMCs supplied cDNA or gDNA.

This clone was recorded only once. The V segment lost 1 base and the J segment 6 bases; nucleotides outside the gene matches: 5. The V gene's germline CDR1 is LGHNA and CDR2 YSLEER. The CDR3 sequence is 16 residues long. In the original processing: How many nucleated cells were present was estimated from reference gene primer amplification. Here immunoSEQ multiplex PCR was the method, and the copy in TCRdb shows in-frame clones only, minus some. V and J calls and clone size are given by that table; D and trimming were obtained from the DNA. The table shows around 120,000 clones, with about four fifths occurring only once.

The receptor comes from a man in his forties with active or convalescent COVID-19. The V call is TRBV4-3, the J call TRBJ2-1; 11 bases align to TRBD2. The sequenced sample consisted of peripheral blood. CDR3 amino acids: CASSQGWLAGGNEQFF. In DNA, the CDR3 is TGCGCCAGCAGCCAAGGCTGGCTAGCGGGGGGCAATGAGCAGTTCTTC.